This T cell receptor beta chain was identified during a study of neoadjuvant anti-PD-1 for oral cavity cancer. Study-level information: Patients without progression received a fourth nivolumab dose around day 43, then surgical resection on days 50-56.

Time point: after neoadjuvant nivolumab, at surgical resection. This clone was observed a few times. The protocol was immunoSEQ multiplex PCR, while the TCRdb copy is restricted to in-frame clones and leaves out a portion. The sample holds around 21,000 clones, over 35% seen once. There are 14 residues in the CDR3. Germline V gene data show CDR1 as SGHNT and CDR2 as YYREEE (reference sequence). Trimming took 0 bases from V and 4 from J, leaving 7 bases between them. The starting material was tumor tissue, obtained after nivolumab (anti-PD-1) treatment. The sequence was collected from a person aged 40 to 85 with oral cavity squamous cell carcinoma. The chain couples TRBV5-4 to TRBJ2-2; D unresolved. The CDR3: CASSLGRGTGELFF. CDR3 in DNA: TGTGCCAGCAGCTTGGGACGCGGCACCGGGGAGCTGTTTTTT.